This TCR beta chain is drawn from a study of primary melanoma T cells and metastatic recurrence (dated by TCRdb to the early 2020s). Study-level background: The cohort comprised 199 primary melanomas of stage T2 to T4, with thickness greater than 1 mm. Whether patient outcome could be predicted by T-cell fraction and T-cell repertoire clonality in primary melanoma tumors was the question this study put to the test. The T-cell fraction measured by TCR beta sequencing was compared against progression-free survival as the clinical outcome. Histopathological grading of tumor-infiltrating lymphocytes was compared with the sequencing-derived T-cell fraction. Overall results and qualifications from the work: The tumor T-cell fraction reportedly predicted progression-free survival independently of thickness, ulceration, mitotic rate and age. Progression-free survival prediction was reportedly improved more by adding T-cell fraction to tumor thickness than by adding any other histopathological variable. A T-cell fraction above 20% appeared protective regardless of ulceration status, mitotic rate or nodal disease. An effective T-cell-mediated antitumor response in primary melanoma was presented by the authors only as a suggestion rather than as a demonstrated mechanism.

CDR1 and CDR2 are read off the germline V gene as MDHEN and SYDVKM. There are 15 amino acids in the CDR3, from cysteine to phenylalanine inclusive. CDR3 DNA is the only sequence kept; it has 45 bases, read in frame from the first base. The V end gives up 1 base and the J end 4 bases, leaving 2 bases in the junction not matched to a gene. Each patient's primary melanoma had been surgically resected and was viewed as potentially curable, though still at risk of metastatic recurrence. Library preparation was by the immunoSEQ multiplex PCR assay. High-throughput sequencing of the T-cell receptor beta chain was performed on primary melanoma tumor tissue. Per the authors' processing: The repertoire analyses covered TCRB CDR3 sharing between samples and the distribution of insertions and deletions. A gradient-boosted model ranked the predictive value of the T-cell fraction against histopathological variables. TCRdb took over this immuneACCESS table, retaining in-frame rearrangements with V and J assigned. Such tables are incomplete; in checked studies, under half of the missing clones stem from an unresolved V gene, and the remainder is unexplained. V, J and clone size reflect that table, while D and trimming were determined from the DNA. In this sample the table shows around 280 clones, about 64% of which occur a single time. 25% of the sample comes from the top ten.

On this clone: This clone's antigen is unknown. No much larger clone is present one base from it, and per-base qualities are unavailable.

This chain is built from TRBV28 and TRBJ2-1, with TRBD2 identical over 9 junction bases. The sample was melanoma tumor tissue. The receptor comes from a human donor with melanoma. The sequenced DNA is TGTGCCAGCAGTTTATTAGCGGGGGCTTACAATGAGCAGTTCTTC. This sequence encodes CASSLLAGAYNEQFF. Extended through the reference TRBV28 and TRBJ2-1 proteins, this CDR3 yields the full variable domain: DVKVTQSSRYLVKRTGEKVFLECVQDMDHENMFWYRQDPGLGLRLIYFSYDVKMKEKGDIPEGYSVSREKKERFSLILESASTNQTSMYLCASSLLAGAYNEQFFGPGTRLTVL.